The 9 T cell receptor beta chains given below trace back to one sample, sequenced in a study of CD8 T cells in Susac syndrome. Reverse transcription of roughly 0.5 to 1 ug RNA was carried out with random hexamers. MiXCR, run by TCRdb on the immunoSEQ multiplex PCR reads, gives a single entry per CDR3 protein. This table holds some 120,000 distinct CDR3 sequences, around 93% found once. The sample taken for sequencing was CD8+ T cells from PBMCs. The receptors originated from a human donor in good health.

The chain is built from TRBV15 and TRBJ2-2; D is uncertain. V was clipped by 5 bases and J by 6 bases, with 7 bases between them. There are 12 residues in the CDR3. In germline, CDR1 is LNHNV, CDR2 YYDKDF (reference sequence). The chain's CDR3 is CATSLGSGELFF. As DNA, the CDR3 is TGTGCCACCAGCTTGGGGTCCGGGGAGCTGTTTTTT.

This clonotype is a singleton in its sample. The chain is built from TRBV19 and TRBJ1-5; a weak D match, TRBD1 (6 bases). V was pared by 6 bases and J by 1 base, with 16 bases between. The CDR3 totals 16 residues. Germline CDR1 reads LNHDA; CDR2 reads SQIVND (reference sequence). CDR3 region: CASRQGGDRSNQPQHF. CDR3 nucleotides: TGTGCCAGTAGACAAGGGGGGGATCGGAGCAATCAGCCCCAGCATTTT.

CDR3 amino acids: CSVVRGADGYTF. CDR3 sequence (DNA): TGCAGCGTTGTAAGGGGGGCGGATGGCTACACCTTC. The V call is TRBV29-1, the J call TRBJ1-2, with a possible D match to TRBD1 (6 bases). Germline-derived CDR1 and CDR2 are SQVTM and ANQGSEA. Trimming stripped 4 bases from V and 6 bases from J, with 12 bases between. The CDR3 runs to 12 residues.

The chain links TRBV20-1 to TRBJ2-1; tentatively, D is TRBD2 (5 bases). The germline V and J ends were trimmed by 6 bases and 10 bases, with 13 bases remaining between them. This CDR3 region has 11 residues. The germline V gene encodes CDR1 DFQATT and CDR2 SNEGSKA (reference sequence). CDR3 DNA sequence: TGCAGTGCGCTGGACTGGCCCGAGCAGTTCTTC. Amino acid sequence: CSALDWPEQFF.

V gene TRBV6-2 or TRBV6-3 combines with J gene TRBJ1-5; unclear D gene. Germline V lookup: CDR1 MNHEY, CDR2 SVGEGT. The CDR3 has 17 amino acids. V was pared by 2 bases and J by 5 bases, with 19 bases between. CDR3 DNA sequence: TGTGCCAGCAGTTACAAAGTTGCCCTGACAAGCGATCAGCCCCAGCATTTT. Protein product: CASSYKVALTSDQPQHF.

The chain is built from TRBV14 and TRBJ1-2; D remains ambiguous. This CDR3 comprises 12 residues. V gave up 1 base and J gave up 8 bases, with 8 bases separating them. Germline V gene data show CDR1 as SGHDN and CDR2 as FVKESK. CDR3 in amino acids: CASSQGVRGYTF. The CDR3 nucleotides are TGTGCCAGCAGCCAAGGTGTAAGGGGCTACACCTTC.

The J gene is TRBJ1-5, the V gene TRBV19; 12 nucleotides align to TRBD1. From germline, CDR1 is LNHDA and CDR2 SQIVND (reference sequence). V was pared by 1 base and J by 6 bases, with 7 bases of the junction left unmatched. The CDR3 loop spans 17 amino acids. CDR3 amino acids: CASSIGLGTGGPQPQHF. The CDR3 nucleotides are TGTGCCAGTAGTATAGGTCTCGGGACAGGGGGCCCTCAGCCCCAGCATTTT.

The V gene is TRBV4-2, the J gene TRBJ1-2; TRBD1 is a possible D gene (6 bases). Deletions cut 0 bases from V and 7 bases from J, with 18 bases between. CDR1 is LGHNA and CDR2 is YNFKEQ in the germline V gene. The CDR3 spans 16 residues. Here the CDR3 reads CASSQDSGSGGSGYTF. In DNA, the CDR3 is TGTGCCAGCAGCCAAGATTCGGGCTCCGGGGGCAGTGGCTACACCTTC.

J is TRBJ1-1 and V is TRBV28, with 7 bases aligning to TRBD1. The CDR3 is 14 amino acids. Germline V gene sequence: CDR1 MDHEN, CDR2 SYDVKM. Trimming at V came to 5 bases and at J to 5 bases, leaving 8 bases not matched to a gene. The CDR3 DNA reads TGTGCCAGCAGTCAACAGGGGAGGGGGACTGAAGCTTTCTTT. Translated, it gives CASSQQGRGTEAFF.